At least ten counts were recorded for the clone carrying this T cell receptor (beta chain). The data originate from a study of T-cell reconstitution after alpha-beta-depleted transplantation in children. It was with unique molecular identifiers that the TCRbeta library was prepared. TCRdb re-derived calls from the PCR reads in MiXCR, one entry per CDR3 protein. The sample lists over 90,000 distinct CDR3 sequences, approximately 6% occurring once. The TCR comes from a female patient under 10 years old who had a stem cell transplant for Fanconi anemia, so the T cells may come from the graft donor. The source material was PBMCs, mostly from graft donor cells, sampled 60 days after TCRalphabeta/CD19-depleted stem cell transplant.

This CDR3 is CSARSRDRRGSYEQYF. The CDR3 DNA sequence: TGCAGTGCTAGATCCCGGGACAGGCGGGGGTCCTACGAGCAGTACTTC. The V call is TRBV20-1, the J call TRBJ2-7; D might be TRBD1 (8 bases). Germline CDR1 reads DFQATT; CDR2 reads SNEGSKA (reference sequence). V lost 2 bases and J lost 1, with 18 bases in between. This CDR3 has 16 residues.